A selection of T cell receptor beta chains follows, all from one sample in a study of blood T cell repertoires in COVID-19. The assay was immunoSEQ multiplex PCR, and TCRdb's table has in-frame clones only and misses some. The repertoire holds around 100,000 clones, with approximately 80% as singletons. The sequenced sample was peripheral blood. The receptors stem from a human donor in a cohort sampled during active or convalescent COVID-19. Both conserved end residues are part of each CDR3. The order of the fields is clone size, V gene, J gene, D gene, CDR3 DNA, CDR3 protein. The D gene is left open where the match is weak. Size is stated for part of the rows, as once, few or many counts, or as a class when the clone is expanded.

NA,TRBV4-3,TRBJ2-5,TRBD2,TGCGCCAGCAGCCCTCGACTAGCGGCCCAAGAGACCCAGTACTTC,CASSPRLAAQETQYF
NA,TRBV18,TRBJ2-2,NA,TGTGCCAGCTCATCGACAGGAACCACCGGGGAGCTGTTTTTT,CASSSTGTTGELFF
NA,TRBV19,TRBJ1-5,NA,TGTGCCAGTAGTTCCCGTGCCGGGCCAGGGAGGAGTCAGCCCCAGCATTTT,CASSSRAGPGRSQPQHF
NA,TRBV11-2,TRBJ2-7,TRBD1,TGTGCCAGCAGTTCTGGGACAGGGAGGACGGGCCTCTACGAGCAGTACTTC,CASSSGTGRTGLYEQYF
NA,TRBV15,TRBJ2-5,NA,TGTGCCACCAGCAGAGATTGGGCAGCCCAAGAGACCCAGTACTTC,CATSRDWAAQETQYF
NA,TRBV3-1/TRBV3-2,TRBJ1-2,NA,TGTGCCAGCAGCCAAGATGTCGCGTATGGCTACACCTTC,CASSQDVAYGYTF
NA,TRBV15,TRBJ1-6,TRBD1,TGTGCCACCAGCAGAGATTTCGAGACAGGGAATAATTCACCCCTCCACTTT,CATSRDFETGNNSPLHF
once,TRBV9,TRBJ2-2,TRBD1,TGTGCCAGCAGCCCAGGACAGGGAAGGCGCGGGGAGCTGTTTTTT,CASSPGQGRRGELFF
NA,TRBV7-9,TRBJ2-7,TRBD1,TGTGCCAGCAGCTGGGGACAGGGAGTGAACGAGCAGTACTTC,CASSWGQGVNEQYF
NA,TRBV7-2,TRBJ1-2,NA,TGTGCCAGCAGCTTAGACGGGACAATTGGTGGCTACACCTTC,CASSLDGTIGGYTF
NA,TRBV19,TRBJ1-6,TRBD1,TGTGCCAGTAGTACCCCTCCCGGGACAGGGGGCGGATATTCACCCCTCCACTTT,CASSTPPGTGGGYSPLHF
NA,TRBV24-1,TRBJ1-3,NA,TGTGCCACCAGCAGCTCTGGAAACACCATATATTTT,CATSSSGNTIYF
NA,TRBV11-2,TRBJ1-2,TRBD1,TGTGCCAGCAGCCTTAACCCGGGACAGAGTAACTATGGCTACACCTTC,CASSLNPGQSNYGYTF
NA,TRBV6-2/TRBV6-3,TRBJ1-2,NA,TGTGCCAGCAGTTGGGACACATCATATGGCTACACCTTC,CASSWDTSYGYTF
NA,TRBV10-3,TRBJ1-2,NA,TGTGCCATCAGTGAAAGGGGGGGCTATGGCTACACCTTC,CAISERGGYGYTF
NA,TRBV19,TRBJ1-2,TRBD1,TGTGCCAGTAGTCGAGGGGCCGGACAGGGCAACTATGGCTACACCTTC,CASSRGAGQGNYGYTF